Listed here are 4 T cell receptor beta chains from one sample, sequenced in a study of cytomegalovirus exposure and HLA in healthy donors. Here immunoSEQ multiplex PCR was the method, and the copy in TCRdb shows in-frame clones only, minus some. The sample carries about 160,000 clones, roughly 89% recorded once. Source material: PBMCs. These receptors were collected from a woman aged 18-29 years in good health and CMV-seropositive.

V gene TRBV4-2 combines with J gene TRBJ1-1; D is undetermined. CDR1 is LGHNA, CDR2 YNFKEQ, per germline. Trimming cost V 3 bases and J 0 bases, with 8 bases left between them. This CDR3 comprises 14 residues. DNA of the CDR3: TGTGCCAGCAGCCATGATACAGTGAACACTGAAGCTTTCTTT. This codes for CASSHDTVNTEAFF.

V usage is TRBV10-1 and J usage is TRBJ2-7; D is unresolved. Germline V gives CDR1 WNHNN, CDR2 SYGVQD (reference sequence). Trimming pared 3 bases from V and 7 bases from J, leaving 22 bases between. The CDR3 covers 16 residues. CDR3 sequence (DNA): TGCGCCAGCAGTGATTCCCCGGCGGTAGGTCTAGATGAGCAGTACTTC. Residues: CASSDSPAVGLDEQYF.

This clone was counted a single time. V usage is TRBV9 and J usage is TRBJ2-5, with 7 bases that match TRBD1. Germline V gives CDR1 SGDLS, CDR2 YYNGEE. Losses at the gene ends were 3 bases for V and 0 bases for J; bases not matched to a gene: 5. CDR3 length equals 15 residues. CDR3 sequence reads: CASSARDRHQETQYF. The CDR3 DNA reads TGTGCCAGCAGCGCCCGGGACAGACACCAAGAGACCCAGTACTTC.

The V and J genes are TRBV4-2 and TRBJ1-2, with 8 bases aligning to TRBD1. This CDR3 spans 14 amino acids. V was pared by 2 bases and J by 4 bases, with 3 bases of the junction left unmatched. Germline CDR1 and CDR2: LGHNA and YNFKEQ. CDR3 sequence (DNA): TGTGCCAGCAGCCAAAGACAGGGGACCTATGGCTACACCTTC. This sequence encodes CASSQRQGTYGYTF.